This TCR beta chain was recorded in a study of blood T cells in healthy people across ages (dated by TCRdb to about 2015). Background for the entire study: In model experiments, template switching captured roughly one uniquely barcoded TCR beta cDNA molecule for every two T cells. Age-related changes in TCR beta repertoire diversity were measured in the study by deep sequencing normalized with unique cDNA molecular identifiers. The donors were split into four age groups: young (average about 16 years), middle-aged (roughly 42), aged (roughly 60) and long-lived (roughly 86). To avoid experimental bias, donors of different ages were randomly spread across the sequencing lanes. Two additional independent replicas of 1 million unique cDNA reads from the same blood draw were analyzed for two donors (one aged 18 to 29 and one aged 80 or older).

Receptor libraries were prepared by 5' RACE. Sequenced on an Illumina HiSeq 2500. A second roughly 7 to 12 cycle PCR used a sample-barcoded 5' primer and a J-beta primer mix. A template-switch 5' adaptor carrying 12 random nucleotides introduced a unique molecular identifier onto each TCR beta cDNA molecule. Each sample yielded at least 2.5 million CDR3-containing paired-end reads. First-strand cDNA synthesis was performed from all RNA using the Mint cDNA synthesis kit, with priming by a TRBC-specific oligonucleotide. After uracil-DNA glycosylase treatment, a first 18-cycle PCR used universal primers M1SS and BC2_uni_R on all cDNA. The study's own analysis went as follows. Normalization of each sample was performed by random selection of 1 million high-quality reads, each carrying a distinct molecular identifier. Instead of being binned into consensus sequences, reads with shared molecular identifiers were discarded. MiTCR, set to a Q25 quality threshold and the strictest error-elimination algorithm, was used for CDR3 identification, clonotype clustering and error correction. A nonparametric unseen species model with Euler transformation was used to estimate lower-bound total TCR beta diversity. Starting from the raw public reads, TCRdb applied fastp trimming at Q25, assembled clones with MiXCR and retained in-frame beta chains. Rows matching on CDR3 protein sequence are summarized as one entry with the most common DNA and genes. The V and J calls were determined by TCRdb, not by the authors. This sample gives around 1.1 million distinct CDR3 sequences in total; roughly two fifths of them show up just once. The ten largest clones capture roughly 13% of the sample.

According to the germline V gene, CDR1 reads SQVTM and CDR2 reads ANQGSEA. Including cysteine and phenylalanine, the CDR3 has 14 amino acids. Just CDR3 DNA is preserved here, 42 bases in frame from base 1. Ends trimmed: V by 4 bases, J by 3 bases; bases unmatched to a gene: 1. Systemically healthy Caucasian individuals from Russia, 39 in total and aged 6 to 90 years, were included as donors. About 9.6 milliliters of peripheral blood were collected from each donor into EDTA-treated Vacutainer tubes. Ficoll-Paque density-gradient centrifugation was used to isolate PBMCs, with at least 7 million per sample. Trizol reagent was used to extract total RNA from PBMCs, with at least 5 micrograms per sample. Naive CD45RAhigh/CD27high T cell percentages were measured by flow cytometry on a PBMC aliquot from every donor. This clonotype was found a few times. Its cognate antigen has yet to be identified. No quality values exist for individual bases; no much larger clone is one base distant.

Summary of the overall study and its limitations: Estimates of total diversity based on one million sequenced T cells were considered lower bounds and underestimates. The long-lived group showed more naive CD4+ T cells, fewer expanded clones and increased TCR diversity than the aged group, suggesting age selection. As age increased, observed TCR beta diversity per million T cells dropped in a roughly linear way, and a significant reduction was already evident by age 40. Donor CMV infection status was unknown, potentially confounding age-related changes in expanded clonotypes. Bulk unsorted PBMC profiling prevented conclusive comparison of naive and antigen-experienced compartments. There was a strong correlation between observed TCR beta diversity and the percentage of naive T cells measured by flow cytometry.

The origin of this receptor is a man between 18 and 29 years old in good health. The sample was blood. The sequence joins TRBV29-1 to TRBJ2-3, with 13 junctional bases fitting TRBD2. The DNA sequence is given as TGCAGCGTTGTGACTAGCGGGGGGACAGATACGCAGTATTTT. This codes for CSVVTSGGTDTQYF.